These 22 T cell receptor beta chains were all obtained from the same sample, sequenced in a study of blood T cell repertoires in COVID-19. Profiled with immunoSEQ multiplex PCR; TCRdb holds only in-frame clones, not every one. The data contain under 250,000 clones, approximately 86% of them singletons. Input material: peripheral blood. These receptors were taken from a woman aged 55-70 years who had recovered from COVID-19.

This clone came up once. The rearrangement uses TRBV27 and TRBJ2-4; D gene unclear. The CDR3 covers 13 residues. CDR1 is MNHEY, CDR2 SMNVEV, per germline (reference sequence). V lost 2 bases, J lost 7 bases, and 9 bases lay in between. CDR3 loop: CASSLVVGNIQYF. CDR3 sequence (DNA): TGTGCCAGCAGTTTAGTGGTCGGGAACATTCAGTACTTC.

This chain uses TRBV3-1 (or the pseudogene TRBV3-2) with TRBJ2-5, with a possible D match to TRBD2 (5 bases). V was shortened by 4 bases and J by 2 bases, with 20 bases between the two germline ends. Germline assignment: CDR1 LGHDT and CDR2 YNNKEL (reference sequence). The CDR3 has 17 residues. The CDR3 nucleotides are TGTGCCAGCAGCCCTCTGGCGTGGGAGCGTCCACAAGAGACCCAGTACTTC. This sequence encodes CASSPLAWERPQETQYF.

The rearrangement uses TRBV12-5 and TRBJ1-2, with a weak D call TRBD1 (5 bases). The CDR3 loop spans 14 amino acids. CDR1 and CDR2 (germline): LGHNT, FRNRAP. V lost 5 bases to trimming and J lost 4 bases, with 14 bases between them. CDR3 sequence (DNA): TGTGCTAGTGGTCAACCGGGGGGAGTCTATGGCTACACCTTC. This sequence encodes CASGQPGGVYGYTF.

This chain joins TRBV19 and TRBJ2-3; 13 bases map to TRBD2. V lost 4 bases, J lost 2 bases, and 3 bases stayed unmatched. This CDR3 comprises 16 residues. Germline CDR1 and CDR2: LNHDA and SQIVND (reference sequence). The CDR3 DNA follows: TGTGCCAGTAGTAAGGGACTAGCGGGGTACACAGATACGCAGTATTTT. Its translation: CASSKGLAGYTDTQYF.

This sequence joins TRBV28 and TRBJ2-1; D may be TRBD1 (5 bases). There are 15 residues in the CDR3. Germline CDR1 MDHEN, CDR2 SYDVKM. V shed 2 bases and J shed 3 bases, with 11 bases lying between them. The CDR3 DNA reads as TGTGCCAGCAGTTTAACAGGCCCCGTCTACAATGAGCAGTTCTTC. Translation: CASSLTGPVYNEQFF.

CDR3 sequence: CASSLTGGSNSPLHF. The CDR3 nucleotides are TGTGCCAGCAGCCTGACAGGAGGCTCTAATTCACCCCTCCACTTT. The chain employs TRBV7-3 and TRBJ1-6; a weak D match, TRBD1 (6 bases). The V gene lost 5 bases and the J gene lost 6 bases, with 14 bases spanning the gap. Germline-derived CDR1 and CDR2 are SGHTA and FQGTGA. The CDR3 runs 15 residues.

This clone appeared a single time. This sample includes further DNA sequences coding for the same CDR3. CDR3 DNA sequence: TGTGCCAGCAGCAGACAGGGGAGCAATCAGCCCCAGCATTTT. It translates to CASSRQGSNQPQHF. This sequence joins TRBV2 and TRBJ1-5; 8 bases agree with TRBD1. Germline V gene data show CDR1 as SNHLY and CDR2 as FYNNEI. V trimming: 6 bases; J trimming: 1 base; junction bases outside the gene matches: 2. The CDR3 covers 14 residues.

The chain has TRBV12-3 or TRBV12-4 and TRBJ1-1; 7 nucleotides match TRBD1. CDR3 length: 12 residues. Trimming at V came to 6 bases and at J to 10 bases, leaving 8 bases not matched to a gene. CDR3 amino acids: CASRPHRGPAFF. The DNA of the CDR3 is TGTGCCAGCAGACCGCACAGGGGACCAGCTTTCTTT.

CDR3 in amino acids: CASSEGDSSGNTIYF. CDR3 DNA sequence: TGTGCCAGCAGCGAGGGGGACAGCTCTGGAAACACCATATATTTT. The rearrangement joins TRBV9 to TRBJ1-3; 7 bases agree with TRBD1. After removal of 3 bases from V and 0 bases from J, the junction contained 3 bases not matched to a gene. The CDR3 totals 15 residues. Germline V CDR1 and CDR2: SGDLS, YYNGEE.

CDR3 nucleotide sequence: TGTGCCAGCATCCGTGGGGGGGATAGCACAGATACGCAGTATTTT. Residues: CASIRGGDSTDTQYF. This chain uses TRBV5-6 with TRBJ2-3; 7 bases agree with TRBD2. The CDR3 has 15 residues. From germline, CDR1 is SGHDT and CDR2 YYEEEE. Losses at the gene ends were 6 bases for V and 0 bases for J; bases not matched to a gene: 7.

V usage is TRBV5-1 and J usage is TRBJ1-1; 7 bases match TRBD1. CDR1 and CDR2 (germline): SGHRS, YFSETQ. Unmatched junction bases numbered 3, after V lost 5 bases and J lost 2 bases. The CDR3 is made up of 13 amino acids. The CDR3, as DNA: TGCGCCAGCAGAGCAGGGGGTAACACTGAAGCTTTCTTT. Its protein is CASRAGGNTEAFF.

This clone was recorded once. This chain joins TRBV2 and TRBJ1-5, with a possible D match to TRBD1 (5 bases). This CDR3 has 15 amino acids. Germline-derived CDR1 and CDR2 are SNHLY and FYNNEI. V lost 4 bases, J lost 4 bases, and 14 bases lay in between. DNA of the CDR3: TGTGCCAGCAGTGTGCAGGGCCGCCTTAATCAGCCCCAGCATTTT. This gives the protein CASSVQGRLNQPQHF.

The rearrangement joins TRBV6-2 or TRBV6-3 to TRBJ2-5, with 9 bases identical to TRBD1. Per germline, CDR1 MNHEY and CDR2 SVGEGT. The CDR3 has 15 residues. With 2 bases clipped from V and 3 bases from J, the junction kept 4 bases outside the gene matches. The CDR3 bases are TGTGCCAGCAGTTACCTCCGGGACAGGGAAGAGACCCAGTACTTC. Translating gives CASSYLRDREETQYF.

The rearrangement links TRBV5-1 to TRBJ2-1; 11 bases align to TRBD2. V dropped 0 bases and J dropped 3; count of bases not matched to a gene: 5. This CDR3 contains 17 residues. CDR1 and CDR2 from the germline V gene are SGHRS and YFSETQ. The CDR3 bases are TGCGCCAGCAGCTTGGGACTAGCGGGGTCCTACTACAATGAGCAGTTCTTC. It codes for CASSLGLAGSYYNEQFF.

This clone appeared once. The genes are TRBV6-5 and TRBJ1-5; D remains unclear. This CDR3 comprises 15 residues. Trimming pared 4 bases from V and 4 bases from J, leaving 14 bases between. Germline V gene lookup returns CDR1 MNHEY and CDR2 SVGAGI. The CDR3 DNA follows: TGTGCCAGCAGTTGGTCAGCGGGCAATAATCAGCCCCAGCATTTT. This gives the protein CASSWSAGNNQPQHF.

This clone was seen a single time. The V and J genes are TRBV24-1 and TRBJ1-5; D is undetermined. The CDR3 consists of 15 residues. V lost 2 bases, J lost 7 bases, and 14 bases lay in between. Germline V gives CDR1 KGHDR, CDR2 SFDVKD. CDR3 sequence reads: CATSDSEEVGQPQHF. The CDR3 nucleotides are TGTGCCACCAGTGATTCTGAGGAGGTGGGGCAGCCCCAGCATTTT.

The gene calls are TRBV5-4 and TRBJ2-7; 7 bases line up with TRBD2. CDR1 is SGHNT, CDR2 YYREEE, per germline (reference sequence). V dropped 3 bases and J dropped 5; count of bases not matched to a gene: 11. CDR3 length: 15 residues. The CDR3 nucleotides read TGTGCCAGCAGCTACCTCGGACTAGTAAGTAACGAGCAGTACTTC. It yields the protein CASSYLGLVSNEQYF.

The chain recombines TRBV28 with TRBJ1-2; possibly TRBD1 for D (5 bases). CDR3 size: 16 residues. V was shortened by 3 bases and J by 2 bases, with 16 bases between the two germline ends. The germline V gene has CDR1 MDHEN and CDR2 SYDVKM. The CDR3 here is CASSLANRGGNYGYTF. The CDR3 region has the DNA TGTGCCAGCAGTTTGGCTAACCGGGGGGGGAACTATGGCTACACCTTC.

The V and J genes are TRBV7-3 and TRBJ2-3; D is uncertain. CDR3 length equals 14 residues. Germline V gives CDR1 SGHTA, CDR2 FQGTGA. V dropped 2 bases and J dropped 6 bases, with 12 bases sitting between them. CDR3 amino acids: CASSLGSFGDTQYF. CDR3 nucleotides: TGTGCCAGCAGCTTAGGTAGCTTTGGGGATACGCAGTATTTT.

DNA of the CDR3: TGTGCCAGCAGTTACTCGGTCAGAAACCCTGGAAACACCATATATTTT. Its translation is CASSYSVRNPGNTIYF. The chain recombines TRBV6-5 with TRBJ1-3; unclear D gene. The CDR3 is 16 residues long. CDR1 MNHEY and CDR2 SVGAGI come from the germline V gene. The V end lost 0 bases, the J end lost 2 bases, and 11 bases lay between the germline ends.

This clone occurred a few times. DNA of the CDR3: TGTGCCAGCAGTGGAAAGGGTAGCGGCACTGAAGCTTTCTTT. Its translation is CASSGKGSGTEAFF. V is TRBV3-1 (or the pseudogene TRBV3-2) and J is TRBJ1-1; D unresolved. The CDR3 sequence is 14 residues long. The germline V and J ends were trimmed by 6 bases and 4 bases, with 15 bases remaining between them. Germline V gene lookup returns CDR1 LGHDT and CDR2 YNNKEL (reference sequence).

V is TRBV5-5 and J is TRBJ1-1; 7 bases align to TRBD1. Trimming at V came to 3 bases and at J to 2 bases, leaving 4 bases not matched to a gene. Germline CDR1 reads SGHKS; CDR2 reads YYEKEE (reference sequence). The CDR3 runs to 14 residues. The CDR3 DNA reads as TGTGCCAGCAGCTCCGGGACAGCTAACACTGAAGCTTTCTTT. Encoded protein: CASSSGTANTEAFF.